This T cell receptor beta chain came from a study of human T cells and chemical hapten exposure. This clonotype was recorded at least ten times. This CDR3 is 14 amino acids long. The V and J ends lost 1 base and 1 base respectively, with 8 bases between them. CDR1 is SEHNR, CDR2 FQNEAQ, per germline (reference sequence). TCRdb itself ran the RACE reads through MiXCR, one entry per CDR3 protein. The profile shows about 90,000 distinct CDR3 sequences, 11% of them singletons. As to time point: patch test 3, about 24 weeks after DPC sensitization. Treatment: therapeutic diphenylcyclopropenone sensitization with weekly scalp DPC.

This rearrangement joins TRBV7-9 to TRBJ2-7; the D is unclear. Sequenced material: whole blood, taken in connection with sensitization to the hapten diphenylcyclopropenone (DPC). This clonotype was obtained from a woman in her twenties or thirties with alopecia areata. Some clones in this sample may be carry-over from other donors' samples. This CDR3 reads CASSLVAGSYEQYF. The CDR3 region has the DNA TGTGCCAGCAGCTTAGTCGCCGGATCCTACGAGCAGTACTTC.